The following is a T cell receptor (beta chain) sequence with its context. Its specificity is unknown. This CDR3 is built from 14 residues. CDR1 is SNHLY and CDR2 is FYNNEI in the germline V gene. The data are from a study of shared clonotypes between healthy human individuals. The deep-level immunoSEQ assay was used. Study processing details: Sequence data from immunoSEQ were junction-only and lacked quality scores; consequently, filtering differed. Profiling relied on immunoSEQ multiplex PCR, and the TCRdb table lists in-frame clones only, not all of them. D and trimming come from the DNA, and the V and J calls and clone size come from that table. The sample lists 450,000 to 500,000 clones; roughly 80% were seen once. Notes on the study in general: Sampling involved blood alone; tissue repertoires likely differ.

This clonotype was sampled from a woman in her forties in good health. Some clones in this sample may be carry-over from other donors' samples. The J gene is TRBJ2-5, the V gene TRBV2; weak D call: TRBD1 (5 bases). The DNA matches TRBJ2-7 better at its end, which makes the J call doubtful. Sequencing was carried out using PBMCs. DNA for the CDR3: TGTGCCAGCAGCGCCCAGGGTCCCCCCTACGAGCAGTACTTC. This translates into CASSAQGPPYEQYF.